This T cell receptor beta chain was captured by sequencing in a study of tumor-infiltrating lymphocytes in primary liver carcinoma. CDR3 length equals 16 residues. Germline V CDR1 and CDR2: SGHAT, FQNNGV. Co-extraction of RNA and DNA was performed on about 20-33 mg of unsorted bulk tissue. On this clonotype itself: At one end the junction does not follow the germline gene, possibly because of a read error.

TCR beta cDNA was made from 400 to 600 ng total RNA with a constant-region primer. Amplification in three nested multiplex PCR rounds with slightly modified ARM-PCR gave rise to TCR beta libraries. Each of the first two PCR rounds ran approximately 11 cycles with TRBV1-TRBV30 forward and C-beta reverse primers. TCRdb passed the multiplex PCR reads through MiXCR, listing each CDR3 protein once. The sample holds 95,000 to 150,000 distinct CDR3 sequences, around 65% seen once. This clonotype originated in a woman in her fifties or sixties with primary liver carcinoma and hepatitis B virus infection. V is TRBV11-2 and J is TRBJ2-7; 9 nucleotides line up with TRBD2. Sequencing input: tumor-adjacent normal liver tissue. Here the CDR3 reads CASSSVSGSGSYEQYF. In DNA form, the CDR3 reads TGTGCCAGCAGCTCGGTTAGCGGGAGTGGGTCTTACGAGCAGTATTTC.